This paragraph covers one T cell receptor (beta chain) sequence. The antigen remains unidentified. Combined were second doses at about 4 or about 12 weeks. Some clones are missing from TCRdb's copy, which holds only in-frame ones; the method was immunoSEQ multiplex PCR. The table shows about 270,000 clones, with 90% to 95% occurring only once. The data derive from a study of T cell responses to AZD1222 COVID-19 vaccine. Study results and caveats: Spike as a whole was targeted by vaccine-associated CD4 TCRs, dominant at 160-218 and 743-854. Clonal diversity may have been underestimated, and the donors were mostly white British, with more females than males.

The origin of this receptor is an adult who received the AZD1222 COVID-19 vaccine. The starting material was peripheral blood, obtained 28 days after the second AZD1222 dose.

CDR3 nucleotides: TGTGCCTGGAGTGTACCGCTAGCGGGAGTGGAAGAGCAGTACTTC. It encodes CAWSVPLAGVEEQYF. The V gene is TRBV30, the J gene TRBJ2-7, with 10 bases aligning to TRBD2. V trimming: 0 bases; J trimming: 7 bases; junction bases outside the gene matches: 9. CDR1 GTSNPN and CDR2 SVGIG come from the germline V gene (reference sequence). The CDR3 extends over 15 amino acids.